This T cell receptor (beta chain) was identified in a study of blood T cell repertoires in COVID-19. Only in-frame clones appear in the TCRdb table, and some are missing; sequencing was by immunoSEQ multiplex PCR. The top ten clones hold 2.5% to 3% of a sample with tens of thousands of clones, roughly 90% of them seen once. The Seattle patients, enrolled during active infection, were followed longitudinally. This CDR3 has 15 residues. Germline-derived CDR1 and CDR2 are MNHNY and SVGAGI (reference sequence). V was clipped by 2 bases and J by 2 bases; unmatched bases: 2. This clonotype was obtained from a man aged 50 to 59 with COVID-19, enrolled during active disease. The sequencing sample was made of peripheral blood. The V call is TRBV6-6, the J call TRBJ2-2, with 7 positions matching TRBD1. Written as DNA, the CDR3 is TGTGCCAGCAGTTACAGGGGGCCTAACACCGGGGAGCTGTTTTTT. It codes for CASSYRGPNTGELFF.